One and the same sample provided the 8 T cell receptor beta chains below, sequenced in a study of response to subunit inactivated influenza vaccine. TCRdb re-derived calls from the RT-PCR reads in MiXCR, one entry per CDR3 protein. The sample yields 400,000 to 650,000 distinct CDR3 sequences, 6.5% to 8% seen once. The source was PBMCs from blood, collected less than 30 months after vaccination. These receptors originate from a man in his fifties or sixties who received an inactivated influenza vaccine.

This clonotype occurred many times. The V and J genes are TRBV6-1 and TRBJ2-1; 7 bases map to TRBD1. The germline gives CDR1 MNHNS, CDR2 SASEGT. J lost 6 bases, V lost 2 bases, and 7 bases had no gene match. The CDR3 spans 15 residues. DNA of the CDR3: TGTGCCAGCAGTGAAACGGGACAGATAGTCAATGAGCAGTTCTTC. Protein product: CASSETGQIVNEQFF.

This clonotype was observed at least ten times. One junction end disagrees with the germline gene, perhaps due to a read error. This chain links TRBV30 with TRBJ2-7; TRBD2 is a possible D gene (5 bases). This CDR3 region has 12 residues. Germline CDR1 GTSNPN, CDR2 SVGIG (reference sequence). CDR3 DNA sequence: TGTGCCTGGAGTGGTGGGAGCTACGTGCAGTACTTC. Protein sequence: CAWSGGSYVQYF.

V and J are TRBV6-2 or TRBV6-3 and TRBJ2-3; TRBD2 matches 12 bases. The CDR3 consists of 20 residues. From germline, CDR1 is MNHEY and CDR2 SVGEGT. The V gene end was trimmed by 2 bases and the J gene end by 0 bases; junction bases not matched to a gene: 12. The DNA of the CDR3 is TGTGCCAGCAGTTACCCACAGTCTAGCGGGGGGGCGGCTAGCACAGATACGCAGTATTTT. This translates into CASSYPQSSGGAASTDTQYF.

This clonotype was counted between two and nine times. CDR3 loop: CASRPPLREADTQYF. In DNA form, the CDR3 reads TGTGCCAGCAGACCCCCTCTGCGGGAGGCAGATACGCAGTATTTT. The rearrangement joins TRBV6-2 or TRBV6-3 to TRBJ2-3, with TRBD2 matching 8 bases. CDR1 is MNHEY, CDR2 SVGEGT, per germline. V shed 6 bases and J 4 bases; nucleotides not matched to a gene: 9. This CDR3 contains 15 residues.

A few counts support this clonotype. The J gene is TRBJ2-7, the V gene TRBV2; 12 positions agree with TRBD1. The length of the CDR3 is 17 residues. Germline CDR1 and CDR2: SNHLY and FYNNEI. With V trimmed by 4 bases and J by 7 bases, 14 bases remained unmatched. The CDR3 DNA is TGTGCCAGCAGTGTATCTGGCGTGGGGACAGGGGGCCGAGAGCAGTACTTC. Its translation is CASSVSGVGTGGREQYF.

In its sample, this clonotype was seen many times. CDR3 sequence reads: CASSNGQGTLHF. CDR3 nucleotides: TGTGCCAGCAGTAACGGACAGGGCACCCTCCACTTT. V is TRBV12-3 or TRBV12-4 and J is TRBJ1-6, with TRBD1 matching over 8 bases. The CDR3 length is 12 residues. The J segment lost 14 bases and the V segment lost 5 bases, leaving 5 bases of the junction unmatched.

This clonotype was detected only a few times. This sequence joins TRBV20-1 and TRBJ2-2; D is perhaps TRBD2 (5 bases). Germline V gene sequence: CDR1 DFQATT, CDR2 SNEGSKA (reference sequence). Trimming took off 6 bases at V and 7 bases at J, with 15 bases between the two ends. CDR3 size: 13 residues. CDR3 residues: CSAELVTGGELFF. The CDR3 DNA is TGCAGTGCCGAACTAGTTACCGGCGGGGAGCTGTTTTTT.

This clonotype was seen ten or more times. The rearrangement uses TRBV5-1 and TRBJ1-2, with TRBD1 matching over 7 bases. Trimming cost V 4 bases and J 3 bases; bases outside gene matches: 3. The CDR3 extends over 13 amino acids. CDR1 is SGHRS and CDR2 is YFSETQ in the germline V gene. This chain's CDR3 is CASSQDRDYGYTF. CDR3 DNA sequence: TGCGCCAGCAGCCAAGACAGGGACTATGGCTACACCTTC.